This T cell receptor (beta chain) originates from a study of T cell responses to AZD1222 COVID-19 vaccine. In regard to this clone: Its cognate antigen is unknown.

Study-level results: Among the donors, most were white British and more were female, and clonal diversity was possibly underestimated. Seropositive AZD1222 recipients at baseline numbered only five or six.

V gave up 1 base and J gave up 1 base, with 7 bases separating them. CDR3 length: 14 amino acids. CDR1 and CDR2 from the germline V gene are MDHEN and SYDVKM. Sequencing was performed with immunoSEQ multiplex PCR; in TCRdb, only in-frame clones are kept and a portion is missing. The table has some 120,000 clones, about nine tenths seen once. The chain uses TRBV28 and TRBJ2-5; D is unresolved. The sequence was collected from an adult in good health. Sequenced here: peripheral blood, sampled on day 0 of AZD1222 vaccination. The chain's CDR3 is CASSLLDGQETQYF. CDR3 sequence (DNA): TGTGCCAGCAGTTTATTGGACGGCCAAGAGACCCAGTACTTC.